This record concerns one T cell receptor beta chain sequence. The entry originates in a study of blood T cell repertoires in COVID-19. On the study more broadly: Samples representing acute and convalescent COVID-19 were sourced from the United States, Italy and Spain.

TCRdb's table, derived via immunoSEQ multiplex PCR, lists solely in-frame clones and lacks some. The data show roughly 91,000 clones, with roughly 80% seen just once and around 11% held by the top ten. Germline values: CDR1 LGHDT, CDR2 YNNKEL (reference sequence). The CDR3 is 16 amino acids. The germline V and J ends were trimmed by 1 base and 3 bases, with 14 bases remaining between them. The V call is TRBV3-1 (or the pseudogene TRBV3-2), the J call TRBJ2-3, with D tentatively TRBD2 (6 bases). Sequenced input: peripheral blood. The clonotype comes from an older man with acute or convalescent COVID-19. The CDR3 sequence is CASSQGSGRGTDTQYF. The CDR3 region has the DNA TGTGCCAGCAGCCAAGGGTCCGGCCGGGGGACAGATACGCAGTATTTT.